These 10 T cell receptor beta chains were all obtained from the same sample, sequenced in a study of blood T cell repertoires in COVID-19. Repertoires were generated with immunoSEQ multiplex PCR, while TCRdb's copy carries only in-frame clones and drops some. The sample includes over 150,000 clones, approximately 88% seen only once; the top ten take roughly 2.9%. The material sequenced was peripheral blood. Every receptor here comes from a woman aged 55-75 years with acute or convalescent COVID-19.

V is TRBV28 and J is TRBJ1-4; D uncertain. With 7 bases removed from V and 0 bases from J, the gap between germline ends came to 9 bases. CDR1 MDHEN and CDR2 SYDVKM come from the germline V gene. CDR3 length: 14 amino acids. This CDR3 reads CASKSHTTNEKLFF. The CDR3 DNA is TGTGCCAGCAAAAGCCATACAACTAATGAAAAACTGTTTTTT.

CDR3 nucleotide sequence: TGTGCCAGCAGTGGGACCTCGGGGTCCGGGGAGCTGTTTTTT. Translated, it gives CASSGTSGSGELFF. The rearrangement joins TRBV2 to TRBJ2-2; D possibly corresponds to TRBD2 (5 bases). The CDR3 has 14 amino acids. Germline-derived CDR1 and CDR2 are SNHLY and FYNNEI. Trimming removed 4 bases from V and 6 bases from J, with 12 bases in between.

The rearrangement joins TRBV5-1 to TRBJ2-2; TRBD1 aligns across 8 bases. With 4 bases clipped from V and 0 bases from J, the junction kept 5 bases outside the gene matches. Germline V gene sequence: CDR1 SGHRS, CDR2 YFSETQ. This CDR3 spans 16 amino acids. CDR3 in amino acids: CASSLAGGSNTGELFF. The DNA for the CDR3 is TGCGCCAGCAGCCTCGCAGGGGGCTCGAACACCGGGGAGCTGTTTTTT.

The chain uses TRBV29-1 and TRBJ2-3; unclear D gene. Germline CDR1 SQVTM, CDR2 ANQGSEA. Deletions cut 2 bases from V and 0 bases from J, with 6 bases between. The CDR3 sequence is 13 residues long. CDR3 loop: CSVETSSTDTQYF. Written as DNA, the CDR3 is TGCAGCGTTGAAACTTCTAGCACAGATACGCAGTATTTT.

This chain links TRBV19 with TRBJ1-1; no clear D gene. CDR1 LNHDA and CDR2 SQIVND come from the germline V gene (reference sequence). Trimming left V 4 bases short and J 1 base short, with 22 bases between. This CDR3 has 18 amino acids. CDR3 sequence: CASSTLIKGGLTNTEAFF. The CDR3 nucleotides read TGTGCCAGTAGTACCCTTATAAAGGGAGGACTGACGAACACTGAAGCTTTCTTT.

The rearrangement joins TRBV5-1 to TRBJ2-2; 13 bases line up with TRBD2. There are 19 residues in the CDR3. CDR1 is SGHRS, CDR2 YFSETQ, per germline. V lost 0 bases and J lost 0; bases outside the gene matches: 5. CDR3 sequence reads: CASSLGRTSGGANTGELFF. DNA for the CDR3: TGCGCCAGCAGCTTGGGGCGGACTAGCGGGGGAGCGAACACCGGGGAGCTGTTTTTT.

The chain couples TRBV18 to TRBJ1-5, with D perhaps TRBD1 (5 bases). Trimming took off 0 bases at V and 4 bases at J, with 13 bases between the two ends. This CDR3 comprises 16 residues. CDR1 is KGHSH, CDR2 LQKENI, per germline. CDR3 in DNA: TGTGCCAGCTCACCACCGAGTGATGGGGCTAATCAGCCCCAGCATTTT. This encodes CASSPPSDGANQPQHF. Full variable domain (remainder filled in from reference TRBV18 and TRBJ1-5): NAGVMQNPRHLVRRRGQEARLRCSPMKGHSHVYWYRQLPEEGLKFMVYLQKENIIDESGMPKERFSAEFPKEGPSILRIQQVVRGDSAAYFCASSPPSDGANQPQHFGDGTRLSIL.

This chain connects TRBV11-3 to TRBJ2-3; 9 bases agree with TRBD2. Germline-derived CDR1 and CDR2 are SGHNT and YENEEA. The CDR3 runs to 18 residues. The trim removed 6 bases at V and 2 bases at J, leaving 15 bases unmatched. The CDR3: CASSPRGAAGGLTDTQYF. In DNA form, the CDR3 reads TGTGCCAGCAGTCCAAGGGGGGCAGCGGGGGGACTCACAGATACGCAGTATTTT.

The chain couples TRBV5-1 to TRBJ2-7; D is possibly TRBD2 (5 bases). The CDR3 totals 15 residues. The ends were cut back, 2 bases at V and 5 bases at J, with 17 bases in the middle. CDR1 SGHRS and CDR2 YFSETQ come from the germline V gene. The CDR3: CASSLGREKANEQYF. For the CDR3, the DNA is TGCGCCAGCAGCTTAGGCCGGGAAAAAGCGAACGAGCAGTACTTC.

The chain is built from TRBV19 and TRBJ2-6; D remains ambiguous. CDR3 size: 13 residues. V was trimmed by 9 bases and J by 1 base, leaving 7 bases between them. Germline CDR1 reads LNHDA; CDR2 reads SQIVND (reference sequence). CDR3 DNA: TGTGCCAGCAGAGGATCTGGGGCCAACGTCCTGACTTTC. Translated, it gives CASRGSGANVLTF.